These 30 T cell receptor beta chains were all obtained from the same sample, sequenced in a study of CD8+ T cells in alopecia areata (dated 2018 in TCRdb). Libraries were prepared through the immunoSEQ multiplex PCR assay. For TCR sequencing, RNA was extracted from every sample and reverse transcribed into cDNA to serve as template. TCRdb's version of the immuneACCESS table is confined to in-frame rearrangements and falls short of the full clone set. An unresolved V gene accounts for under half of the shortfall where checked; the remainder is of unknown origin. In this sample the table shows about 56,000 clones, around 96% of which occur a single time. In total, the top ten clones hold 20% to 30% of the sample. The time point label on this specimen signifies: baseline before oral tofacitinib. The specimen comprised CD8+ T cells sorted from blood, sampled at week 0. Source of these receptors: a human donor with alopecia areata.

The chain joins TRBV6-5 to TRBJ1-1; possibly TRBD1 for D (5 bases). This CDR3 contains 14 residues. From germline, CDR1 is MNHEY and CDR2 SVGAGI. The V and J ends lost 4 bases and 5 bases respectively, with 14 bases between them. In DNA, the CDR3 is TGTGCCAGCAGTTGGGAGGGGACGGGAACTGAAGCTTTCTTT. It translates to CASSWEGTGTEAFF.

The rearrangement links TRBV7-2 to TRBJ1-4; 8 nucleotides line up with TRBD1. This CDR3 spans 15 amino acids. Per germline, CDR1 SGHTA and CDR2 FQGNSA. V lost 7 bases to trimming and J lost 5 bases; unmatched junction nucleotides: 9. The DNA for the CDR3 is TGTGCCAGCACCAAAACAGGGGGATCGAATGAAAAACTGTTTTTT. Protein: CASTKTGGSNEKLFF.

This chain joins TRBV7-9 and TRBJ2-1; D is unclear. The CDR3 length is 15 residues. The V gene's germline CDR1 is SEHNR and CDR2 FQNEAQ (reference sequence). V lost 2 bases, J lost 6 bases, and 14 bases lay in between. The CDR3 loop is CASSLYVGERNEQFF. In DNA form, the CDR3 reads TGTGCCAGCAGCTTATACGTTGGAGAGCGCAATGAGCAGTTCTTC.

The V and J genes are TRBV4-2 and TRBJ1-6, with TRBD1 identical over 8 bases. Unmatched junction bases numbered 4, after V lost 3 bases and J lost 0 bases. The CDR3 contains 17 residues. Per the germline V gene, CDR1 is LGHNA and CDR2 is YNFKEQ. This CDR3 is CASSQQTGVSYNSPLHF. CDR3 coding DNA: TGTGCCAGCAGCCAGCAGACAGGGGTCTCCTATAATTCACCCCTCCACTTT.

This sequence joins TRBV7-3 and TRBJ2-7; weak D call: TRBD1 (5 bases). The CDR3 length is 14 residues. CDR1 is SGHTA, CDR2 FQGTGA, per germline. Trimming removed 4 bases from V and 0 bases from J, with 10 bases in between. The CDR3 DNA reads TGTGCCAGCAGCTCAATGACAGCCTCCTACGAGCAGTACTTC. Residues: CASSSMTASYEQYF.

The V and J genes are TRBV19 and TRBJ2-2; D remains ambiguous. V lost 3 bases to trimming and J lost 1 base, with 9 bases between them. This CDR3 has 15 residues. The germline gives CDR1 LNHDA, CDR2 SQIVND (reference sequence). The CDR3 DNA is TGTGCCAGTAGTATTAGTGGGGTGAACACCGGGGAGCTGTTTTTT. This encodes CASSISGVNTGELFF. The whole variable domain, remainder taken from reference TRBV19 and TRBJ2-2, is DGGITQSPKYLFRKEGQNVTLSCEQNLNHDAMYWYRQDPGQGLRLIYYSQIVNDFQKGDIAEGYSVSREKKESFPLTVTSAQKNPTAFYLCASSISGVNTGELFFGEGSRLTVL.

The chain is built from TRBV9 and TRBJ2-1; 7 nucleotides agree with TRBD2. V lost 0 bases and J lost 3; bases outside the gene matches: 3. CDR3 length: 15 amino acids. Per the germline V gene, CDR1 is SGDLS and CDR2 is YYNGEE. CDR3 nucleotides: TGTGCCAGCAGCGTAGAAGGCGGGGGCTACAATGAGCAGTTCTTC. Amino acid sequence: CASSVEGGGYNEQFF.

CDR3 sequence (DNA): TGTGCCAGTAGTATAGGCACAGATACGCAGTATTTT. Translation gives CASSIGTDTQYF. The rearrangement links TRBV19 to TRBJ2-3; D is unclear. Trimming left V 1 base short and J 1 base short, with 0 bases between. Germline lookup yields CDR1 LNHDA and CDR2 SQIVND (reference sequence). CDR3 size: 12 residues.

The CDR3 reads CASSLNGHNEQFF. CDR3 nucleotide sequence: TGCGCCAGCAGCCTAAATGGGCACAATGAGCAGTTCTTC. This sequence joins TRBV23-1 and TRBJ2-1; unclear D gene. TRBV23-1 is an ORF for which the function is uncertain. The length of the CDR3 is 13 residues. The V end was cut by 6 bases, the J end by 5 bases, with 11 bases between.

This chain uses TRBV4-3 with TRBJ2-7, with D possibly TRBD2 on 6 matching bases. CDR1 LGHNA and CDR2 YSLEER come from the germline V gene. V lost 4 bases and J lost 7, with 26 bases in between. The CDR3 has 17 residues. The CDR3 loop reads CASSRMGAEGVLGEQYF. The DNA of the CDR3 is TGCGCCAGCAGCCGGATGGGTGCGGAGGGAGTCCTGGGTGAGCAGTACTTC.

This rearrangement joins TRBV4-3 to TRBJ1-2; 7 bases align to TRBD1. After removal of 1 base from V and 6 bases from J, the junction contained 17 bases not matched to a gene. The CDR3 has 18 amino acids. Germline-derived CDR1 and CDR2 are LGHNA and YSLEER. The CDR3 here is CASSQAWGTEGLFDGYTF. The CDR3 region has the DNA TGCGCCAGCAGCCAAGCCTGGGGGACAGAAGGGCTTTTCGATGGCTACACCTTC.

The CDR3 is CASSALGLAGGPPDTQYF. The CDR3 DNA follows: TGTGCCAGCAGTGCCCTGGGACTAGCGGGGGGCCCCCCAGATACGCAGTATTTT. The chain is built from TRBV2 and TRBJ2-3, with TRBD2 matching over 15 bases. This CDR3 contains 18 residues. Germline-derived CDR1 and CDR2 are SNHLY and FYNNEI. Losses at the gene ends were 4 bases for V and 4 bases for J; bases not matched to a gene: 9. The full variable domain, rest sourced from reference TRBV2 and TRBJ2-3, is EPEVTQTPSHQVTQMGQEVILRCVPISNHLYFYWYRQILGQKVEFLVSFYNNEISEKSEIFDDQFSVERPDGSNFTLKIRSTKLEDSAMYFCASSALGLAGGPPDTQYFGPGTRLTVL.

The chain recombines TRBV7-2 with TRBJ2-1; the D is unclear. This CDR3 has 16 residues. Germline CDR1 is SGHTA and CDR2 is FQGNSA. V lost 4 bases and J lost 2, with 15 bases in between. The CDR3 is CASSSPEVRTYNEQFF. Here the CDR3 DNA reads TGTGCCAGCAGCTCCCCCGAGGTTAGAACCTACAATGAGCAGTTCTTC.

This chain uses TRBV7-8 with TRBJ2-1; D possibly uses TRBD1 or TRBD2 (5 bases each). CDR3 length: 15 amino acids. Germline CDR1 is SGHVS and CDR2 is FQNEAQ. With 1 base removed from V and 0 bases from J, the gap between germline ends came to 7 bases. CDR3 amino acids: CASSLEGSSYNEQFF. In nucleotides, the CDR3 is TGTGCCAGCAGCTTAGAGGGGAGCTCCTACAATGAGCAGTTCTTC.

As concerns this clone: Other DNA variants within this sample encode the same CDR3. CDR3 DNA sequence: TGTGCCTGGAGCTGGGGTCAAGAGACCCAGTACTTC. This gives the protein CAWSWGQETQYF. The chain carries TRBV30 and TRBJ2-5; no clear D. Germline CDR1 GTSNPN, CDR2 SVGIG (reference sequence). CDR3 size: 12 residues. V was trimmed by 3 bases and J by 2 bases, leaving 7 bases between them.

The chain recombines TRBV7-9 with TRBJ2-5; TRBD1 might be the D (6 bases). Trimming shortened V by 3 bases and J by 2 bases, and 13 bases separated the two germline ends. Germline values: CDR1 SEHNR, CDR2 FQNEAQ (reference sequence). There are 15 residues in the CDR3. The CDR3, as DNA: TGTGCCAGCAGCTTTGCCGGGACACTTCAAGAGACCCAGTACTTC. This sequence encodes CASSFAGTLQETQYF.

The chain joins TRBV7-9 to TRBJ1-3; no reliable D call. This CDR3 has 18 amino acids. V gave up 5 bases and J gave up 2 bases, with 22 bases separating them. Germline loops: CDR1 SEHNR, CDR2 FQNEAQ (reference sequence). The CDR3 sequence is CASSPTSLPGSAGNTIYF. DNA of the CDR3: TGTGCCAGCAGCCCAACGTCACTCCCAGGATCGGCTGGAAACACCATATATTTT.

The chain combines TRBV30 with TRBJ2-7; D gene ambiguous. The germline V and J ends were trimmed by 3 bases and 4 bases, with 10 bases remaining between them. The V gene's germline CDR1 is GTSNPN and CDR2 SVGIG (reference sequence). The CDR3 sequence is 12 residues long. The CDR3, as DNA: TGTGCCTGGAGGCAAACGCGTTACGAGCAGTACTTC. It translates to CAWRQTRYEQYF.

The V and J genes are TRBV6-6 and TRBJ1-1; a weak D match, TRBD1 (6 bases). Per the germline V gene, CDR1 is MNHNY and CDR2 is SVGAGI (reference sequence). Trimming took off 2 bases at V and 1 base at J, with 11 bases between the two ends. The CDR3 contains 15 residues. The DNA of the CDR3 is TGTGCCAGCAGTTACCTGGGACACTCGAACACTGAAGCTTTCTTT. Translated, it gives CASSYLGHSNTEAFF.

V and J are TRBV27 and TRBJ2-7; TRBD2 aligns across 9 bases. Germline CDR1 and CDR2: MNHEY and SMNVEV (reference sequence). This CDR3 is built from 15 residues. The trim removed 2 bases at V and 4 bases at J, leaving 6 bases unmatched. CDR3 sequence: CASSLGGGAGYEQYF. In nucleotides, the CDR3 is TGTGCCAGCAGTTTAGGCGGGGGGGCGGGGTACGAGCAGTACTTC.

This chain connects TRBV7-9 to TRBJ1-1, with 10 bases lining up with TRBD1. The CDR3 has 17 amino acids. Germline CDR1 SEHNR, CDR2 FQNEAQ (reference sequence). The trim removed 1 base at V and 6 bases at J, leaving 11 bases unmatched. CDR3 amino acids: CASSLVSRQGAQPEAFF. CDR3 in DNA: TGTGCCAGCAGCTTAGTGTCGAGACAGGGGGCGCAGCCTGAAGCTTTCTTT.

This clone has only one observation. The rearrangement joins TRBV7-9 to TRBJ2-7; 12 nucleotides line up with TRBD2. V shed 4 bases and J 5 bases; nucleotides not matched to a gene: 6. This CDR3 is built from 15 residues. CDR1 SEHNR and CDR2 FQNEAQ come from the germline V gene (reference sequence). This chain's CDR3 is CASSSPLAGGNEQYF. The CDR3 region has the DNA TGTGCCAGCAGCTCCCCACTAGCGGGGGGCAACGAGCAGTACTTC.

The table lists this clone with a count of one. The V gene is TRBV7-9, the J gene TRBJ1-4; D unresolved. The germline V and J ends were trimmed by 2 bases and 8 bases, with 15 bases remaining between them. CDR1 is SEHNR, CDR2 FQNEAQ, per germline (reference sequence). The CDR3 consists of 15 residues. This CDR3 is CASSLPEKSLEKLFF. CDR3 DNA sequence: TGTGCCAGCAGCTTACCCGAGAAGTCTTTGGAAAAACTGTTTTTT.

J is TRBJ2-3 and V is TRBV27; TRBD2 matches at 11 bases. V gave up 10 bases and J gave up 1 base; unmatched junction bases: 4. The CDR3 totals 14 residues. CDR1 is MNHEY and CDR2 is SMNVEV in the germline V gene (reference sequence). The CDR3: CATLSGGGTDTQYF. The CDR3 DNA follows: TGTGCCACCCTTAGCGGGGGGGGCACAGATACGCAGTATTTT.

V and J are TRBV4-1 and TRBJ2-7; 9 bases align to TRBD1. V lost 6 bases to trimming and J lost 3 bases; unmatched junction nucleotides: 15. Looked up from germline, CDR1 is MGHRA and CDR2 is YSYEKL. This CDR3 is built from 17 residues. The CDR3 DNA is TGCGCCAGCAGTCGTGTTCAGGCGGGACAGGGTTTCTACGAGCAGTACTTC. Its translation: CASSRVQAGQGFYEQYF.

The DNA of the CDR3 is TGCGCCAGCAGCTACCTGGGGATGGGCTACGAGCAGTACTTC. This gives the protein CASSYLGMGYEQYF. The chain recombines TRBV5-1 with TRBJ2-7, with no clear D. The germline gives CDR1 SGHRS, CDR2 YFSETQ. The CDR3 spans 14 residues. The germline V and J ends were trimmed by 3 bases and 3 bases, with 13 bases remaining between them.

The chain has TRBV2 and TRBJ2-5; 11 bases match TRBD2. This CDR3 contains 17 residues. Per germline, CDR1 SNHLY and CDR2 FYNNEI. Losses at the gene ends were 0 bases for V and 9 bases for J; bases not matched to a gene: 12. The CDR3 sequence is CASSEAVAGGPRVAQYF. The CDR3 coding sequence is TGTGCCAGCAGTGAAGCCGTAGCGGGGGGGCCAAGAGTGGCCCAGTACTTC.

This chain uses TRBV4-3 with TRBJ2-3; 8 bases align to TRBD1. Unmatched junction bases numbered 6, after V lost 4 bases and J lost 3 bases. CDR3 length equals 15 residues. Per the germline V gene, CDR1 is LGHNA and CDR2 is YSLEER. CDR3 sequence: CASSPTGVWTDTQYF. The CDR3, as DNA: TGCGCCAGCAGCCCGACAGGGGTTTGGACAGATACGCAGTATTTT.

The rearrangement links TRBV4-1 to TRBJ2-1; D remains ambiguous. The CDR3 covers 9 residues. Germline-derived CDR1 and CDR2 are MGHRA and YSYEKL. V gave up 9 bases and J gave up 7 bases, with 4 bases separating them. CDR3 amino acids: CARGNEQFF. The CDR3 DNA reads TGCGCCAGGGGAAATGAGCAGTTCTTC.

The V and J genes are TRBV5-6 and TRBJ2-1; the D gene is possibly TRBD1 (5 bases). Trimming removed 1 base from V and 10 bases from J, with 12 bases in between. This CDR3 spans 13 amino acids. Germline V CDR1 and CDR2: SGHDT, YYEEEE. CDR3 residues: CASSLSRQLEQFF. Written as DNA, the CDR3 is TGTGCCAGCAGCTTGTCCCGACAGTTAGAGCAGTTCTTC.